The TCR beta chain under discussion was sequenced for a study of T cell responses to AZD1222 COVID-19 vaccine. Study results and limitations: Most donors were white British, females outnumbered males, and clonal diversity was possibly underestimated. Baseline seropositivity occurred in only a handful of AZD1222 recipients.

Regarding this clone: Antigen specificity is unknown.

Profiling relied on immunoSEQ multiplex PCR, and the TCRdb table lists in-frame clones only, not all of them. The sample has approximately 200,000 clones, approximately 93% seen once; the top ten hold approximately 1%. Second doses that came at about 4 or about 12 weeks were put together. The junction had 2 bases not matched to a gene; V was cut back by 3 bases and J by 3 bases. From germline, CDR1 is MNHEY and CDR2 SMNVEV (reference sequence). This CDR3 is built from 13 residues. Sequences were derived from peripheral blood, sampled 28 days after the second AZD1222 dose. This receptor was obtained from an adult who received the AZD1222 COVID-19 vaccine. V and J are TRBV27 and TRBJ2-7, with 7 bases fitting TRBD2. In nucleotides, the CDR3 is TGTGCCAGCAGTTTGGGAGGGTTCTACGAGCAGTACTTC. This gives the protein CASSLGGFYEQYF.